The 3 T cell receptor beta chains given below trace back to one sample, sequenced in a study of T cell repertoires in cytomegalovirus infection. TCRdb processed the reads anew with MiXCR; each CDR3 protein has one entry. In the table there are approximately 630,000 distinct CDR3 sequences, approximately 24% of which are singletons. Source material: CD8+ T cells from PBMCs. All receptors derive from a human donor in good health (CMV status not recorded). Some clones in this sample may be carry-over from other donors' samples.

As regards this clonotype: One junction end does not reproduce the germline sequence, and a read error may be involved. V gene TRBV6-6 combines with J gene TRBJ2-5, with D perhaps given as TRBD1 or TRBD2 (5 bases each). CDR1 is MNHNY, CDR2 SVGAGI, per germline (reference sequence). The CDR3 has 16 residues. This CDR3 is CAISYSGTEPEETQYF. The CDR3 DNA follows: TGTGCCATCAGTTACTCAGGGACGGAGCCTGAAGAGACCCAGTACTTC.

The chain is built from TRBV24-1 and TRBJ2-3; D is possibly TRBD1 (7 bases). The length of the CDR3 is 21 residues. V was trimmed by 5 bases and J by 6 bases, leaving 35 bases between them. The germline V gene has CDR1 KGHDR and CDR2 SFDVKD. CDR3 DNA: TGTGCCACCAGTGGAGAGGAGCAGGGGGGCAAGATTGCCCTGAGTTGGGATACGCAGTATTTT. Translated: CATSGEEQGGKIALSWDTQYF.

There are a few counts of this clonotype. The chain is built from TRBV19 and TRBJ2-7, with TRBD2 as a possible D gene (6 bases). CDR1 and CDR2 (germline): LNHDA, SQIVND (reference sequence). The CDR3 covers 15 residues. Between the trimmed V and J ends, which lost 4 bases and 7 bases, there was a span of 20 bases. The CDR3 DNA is TGTGCCAGTAGTACTACGACGGACTTTGGGGGGGAGCAGTACTTC. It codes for CASSTTTDFGGEQYF. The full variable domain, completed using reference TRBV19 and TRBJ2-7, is DGGITQSPKYLFRKEGQNVTLSCEQNLNHDAMYWYRQDPGQGLRLIYYSQIVNDFQKGDIAEGYSVSREKKESFPLTVTSAQKNPTAFYLCASSTTTDFGGEQYFGPGTRLTVT.